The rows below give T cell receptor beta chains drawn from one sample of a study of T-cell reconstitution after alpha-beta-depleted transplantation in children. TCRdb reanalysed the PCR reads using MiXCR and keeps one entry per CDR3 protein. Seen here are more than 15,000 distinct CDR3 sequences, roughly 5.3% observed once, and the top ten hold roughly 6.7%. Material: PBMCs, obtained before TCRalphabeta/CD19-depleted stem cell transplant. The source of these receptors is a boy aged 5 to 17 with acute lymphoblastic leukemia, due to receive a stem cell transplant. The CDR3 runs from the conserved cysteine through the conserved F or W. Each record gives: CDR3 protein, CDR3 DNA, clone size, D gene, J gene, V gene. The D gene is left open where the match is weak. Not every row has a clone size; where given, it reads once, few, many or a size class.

CDR3 protein: CASSFAPDYEQYF
CDR3 DNA: TGTGCCAGCAGTTTTGCGCCAGACTACGAGCAGTACTTC
clone size: -
D gene: -
J gene: TRBJ2-7
V gene: TRBV27

CDR3 protein: CATSDSLYEQYF
CDR3 DNA: TGTGCCACCAGTGATTCCCTCTACGAGCAGTACTTC
clone size: many
D gene: -
J gene: TRBJ2-7
V gene: TRBV24-1

CDR3 protein: CSVVGNRENIQYF
CDR3 DNA: TGCAGCGTTGTAGGGAACAGGGAAAACATTCAGTACTTC
clone size: many
D gene: -
J gene: TRBJ2-4
V gene: TRBV29-1

CDR3 protein: CASSGQRGAYEQYF
CDR3 DNA: TGTGCCAGCAGTGGCCAGCGGGGGGCCTACGAGCAGTACTTC
clone size: many
D gene: TRBD2
J gene: TRBJ2-7
V gene: TRBV2

CDR3 protein: CASSPAGVTNEKLFF
CDR3 DNA: TGTGCCAGCAGCCCGGCGGGGGTGACTAATGAAAAACTGTTTTTT
clone size: many
D gene: -
J gene: TRBJ1-4
V gene: TRBV11-2

CDR3 protein: CASRTGGSTGELFF
CDR3 DNA: TGTGCCAGCAGAACAGGAGGCAGCACCGGGGAGCTGTTTTTT
clone size: many
D gene: -
J gene: TRBJ2-2
V gene: TRBV7-2

CDR3 protein: CASTWGVIYEQYF
CDR3 DNA: TGTGCCAGTACTTGGGGGGTAATTTACGAGCAGTACTTC
clone size: many
D gene: -
J gene: TRBJ2-7
V gene: TRBV7-8

CDR3 protein: CASSFAGTGSYEQYF
CDR3 DNA: TGTGCCAGCAGCTTCGCCGGGACAGGGTCCTACGAGCAGTACTTC
clone size: many
D gene: TRBD1
J gene: TRBJ2-7
V gene: TRBV11-3

CDR3 protein: CASRSREGLRTDTQYF
CDR3 DNA: TGTGCCAGCAGATCGCGGGAGGGCCTAAGGACAGATACGCAGTATTTT
clone size: many
D gene: TRBD2
J gene: TRBJ2-3
V gene: TRBV2

CDR3 protein: CASSPNSGGNNEQFF
CDR3 DNA: TGTGCCAGCAGCCCTAACAGCGGGGGGAACAATGAGCAGTTCTTC
clone size: medium-sized
D gene: TRBD2
J gene: TRBJ2-1
V gene: TRBV4-2

CDR3 protein: CASRSGGGNQPQHF
CDR3 DNA: TGTGCCAGCAGGTCGGGTGGGGGCAATCAGCCCCAGCATTTT
clone size: many
D gene: -
J gene: TRBJ1-5
V gene: TRBV6-2/TRBV6-3

CDR3 protein: CASSPRASNTEAFF
CDR3 DNA: TGTGCCAGCAGCCCGCGGGCCTCGAACACTGAAGCTTTCTTT
clone size: many
D gene: -
J gene: TRBJ1-1
V gene: TRBV14

CDR3 protein: CASSVQALNTEAFF
CDR3 DNA: TGTGCCAGCAGCGTGCAGGCGTTGAACACTGAAGCTTTCTTT
clone size: many
D gene: -
J gene: TRBJ1-1
V gene: TRBV12-3/TRBV12-4

CDR3 protein: CSAILAPDTDTQYF
CDR3 DNA: TGCAGTGCCATACTAGCGCCCGACACAGATACGCAGTATTTT
clone size: medium-sized
D gene: TRBD2
J gene: TRBJ2-3
V gene: TRBV20-1

CDR3 protein: CASSLGTGAVGNEQFF
CDR3 DNA: TGTGCCAGCAGCTTAGGAACGGGCGCGGTAGGGAATGAGCAGTTCTTC
clone size: many
D gene: -
J gene: TRBJ2-1
V gene: TRBV11-2

CDR3 protein: CASRKDRGNTEAFF
CDR3 DNA: TGTGCCAGCAGGAAGGACAGGGGGAACACTGAAGCTTTCTTT
clone size: many
D gene: TRBD1
J gene: TRBJ1-1
V gene: TRBV6-2/TRBV6-3

CDR3 protein: CASNFLGGDEQFF
CDR3 DNA: TGTGCCAGCAACTTTCTGGGAGGCGATGAGCAGTTCTTC
clone size: many
D gene: -
J gene: TRBJ2-1
V gene: TRBV2

CDR3 protein: CASSLDRPLGNSPLHF
CDR3 DNA: TGTGCCAGCAGCCTCGACAGGCCCCTCGGGAATTCACCCCTCCACTTT
clone size: many
D gene: -
J gene: TRBJ1-6
V gene: TRBV16

CDR3 protein: CASSSASGRANYEQYF
CDR3 DNA: TGTGCCAGCAGCTCGGCTAGCGGGAGGGCGAACTACGAGCAGTACTTC
clone size: many
D gene: TRBD2
J gene: TRBJ2-7
V gene: TRBV7-2

CDR3 protein: CASFGQMNTEAFF
CDR3 DNA: TGTGCCAGTTTTGGACAAATGAACACTGAAGCTTTCTTT
clone size: -
D gene: -
J gene: TRBJ1-1
V gene: TRBV19

CDR3 protein: CASSPSSSGSSYEQYF
CDR3 DNA: TGTGCCAGCAGTCCCTCGTCTAGCGGGAGTTCTTACGAGCAGTACTTC
clone size: many
D gene: TRBD2
J gene: TRBJ2-7
V gene: TRBV27

CDR3 protein: CASSYAGGSYSGANVLTF
CDR3 DNA: TGTGCCAGCAGTTACGCCGGGGGGTCGTACTCTGGGGCCAACGTCCTGACTTTC
clone size: many
D gene: TRBD2
J gene: TRBJ2-6
V gene: TRBV6-2/TRBV6-3

CDR3 protein: CASSQRDSGQGQPQHF
CDR3 DNA: TGTGCCAGTAGCCAGCGGGACTCAGGGCAGGGTCAGCCCCAGCATTTT
clone size: many
D gene: -
J gene: TRBJ1-5
V gene: TRBV19

CDR3 protein: CASSLDYNEQFF
CDR3 DNA: TGTGCCAGCAGCCTCGACTACAATGAGCAGTTCTTC
clone size: many
D gene: -
J gene: TRBJ2-1
V gene: TRBV7-2

CDR3 protein: CASSELREQFF
CDR3 DNA: TGTGCCAGCAGCGAACTCCGGGAGCAGTTCTTC
clone size: many
D gene: -
J gene: TRBJ2-1
V gene: TRBV7-2

CDR3 protein: CASSQARSPEKLFF
CDR3 DNA: TGCGCCAGCAGCCAAGCGCGGTCCCCTGAAAAACTGTTTTTT
clone size: many
D gene: -
J gene: TRBJ1-4
V gene: TRBV4-3

CDR3 protein: CSARGTATRGYTF
CDR3 DNA: TGCAGTGCTAGAGGGACAGCGACGAGGGGCTACACCTTC
clone size: many
D gene: -
J gene: TRBJ1-2
V gene: TRBV20-1

CDR3 protein: CASSIKQGQPQHF
CDR3 DNA: TGTGCCAGTAGTATAAAACAGGGCCAGCCCCAGCATTTT
clone size: many
D gene: -
J gene: TRBJ1-5
V gene: TRBV19